Following are 14 T cell receptor beta chains from one sample sequenced in a study of blood T cell repertoires in COVID-19. The data were produced by immunoSEQ multiplex PCR, yet TCRdb's version contains in-frame clones alone and is incomplete. This sample has 300,000 to 400,000 clones; roughly 87% occur once, and the top ten carry over 0.8%. The specimen was PBMCs or T cells enriched from blood (not recorded which). These receptor sequences come from a woman aged 25 to 45 who had recovered from COVID-19.

This chain uses TRBV27 with TRBJ2-5, with a tentative D call TRBD2 (6 bases). With 3 bases removed from V and 6 bases from J, the gap between germline ends came to 11 bases. Per germline, CDR1 MNHEY and CDR2 SMNVEV (reference sequence). This CDR3 spans 13 amino acids. The CDR3 is CASSFTEGQTQYF. The CDR3 bases are TGTGCCAGCAGTTTCACGGAGGGACAGACCCAGTACTTC.

The chain combines TRBV30 with TRBJ1-2; D may be TRBD1 (6 bases). V was cut by 5 bases and J by 8 bases, with 15 bases left in between. This CDR3 region has 12 residues. Germline CDR1 is GTSNPN and CDR2 is SVGIG (reference sequence). CDR3 bases: TGTGCCTGGGATAGGGACACCGACGGCTACACCTTC. This sequence encodes CAWDRDTDGYTF.

The chain recombines TRBV9 with TRBJ1-1, with 10 bases fitting TRBD1. This CDR3 has 16 residues. Germline V gene sequence: CDR1 SGDLS, CDR2 YYNGEE. The J segment lost 0 bases and the V segment lost 0 bases, leaving 2 bases of the junction unmatched. The CDR3 DNA reads as TGTGCCAGCAGCGTAGGGACAGGGGGTTTGAACACTGAAGCTTTCTTT. This encodes CASSVGTGGLNTEAFF.

This chain connects TRBV19 to TRBJ2-3; D is unclear. CDR3 length: 12 residues. CDR1 and CDR2 from the germline V gene are LNHDA and SQIVND (reference sequence). V was cut by 5 bases and J by 0 bases, with 3 bases left in between. The CDR3 here is CASSVSTDTQYF. The CDR3 DNA reads TGTGCCAGTAGTGTAAGCACAGATACGCAGTATTTT.

The chain employs TRBV2 and TRBJ2-2; a weak D match, TRBD2 (5 bases). The length of the CDR3 is 15 residues. Germline V gene sequence: CDR1 SNHLY, CDR2 FYNNEI. Deletions cut 2 bases from V and 0 bases from J, with 7 bases between. The CDR3 loop reads CASSESGTNTGELFF. CDR3 sequence (DNA): TGTGCCAGCAGTGAATCGGGGACGAACACCGGGGAGCTGTTTTTT.

This chain links TRBV9 with TRBJ2-5, with 10 bases aligning to TRBD2. The V segment lost 0 bases and the J segment 2 bases; nucleotides outside the gene matches: 1. Germline CDR1 and CDR2: SGDLS and YYNGEE. The length of the CDR3 is 15 residues. CDR3 in amino acids: CASSVEGLAQETQYF. In DNA form, the CDR3 reads TGTGCCAGCAGCGTAGAGGGACTAGCGCAAGAGACCCAGTACTTC.

The rearrangement joins TRBV7-9 to TRBJ2-4, with D tentatively TRBD2 (5 bases). The germline CDR1 and CDR2 sequences are SEHNR and FQNEAQ (reference sequence). The length of the CDR3 is 14 residues. Trimming left V 5 bases short and J 4 bases short, with 12 bases between. DNA for the CDR3: TGTGCCAGCAGCCCCCCGATAGCGAAAAACATTCAGTACTTC. Its protein product is CASSPPIAKNIQYF.

The chain has TRBV5-6 and TRBJ2-2; no clear D. Trimming removed 1 base from V and 0 bases from J, with 7 bases in between. Germline values: CDR1 SGHDT, CDR2 YYEEEE. The CDR3 is made up of 15 amino acids. DNA for the CDR3: TGTGCCAGCAGCTTGACGCGATCGAACACCGGGGAGCTGTTTTTT. Amino acids: CASSLTRSNTGELFF.

This clone was detected only once. V gene TRBV27 combines with J gene TRBJ2-3; 15 nucleotides agree with TRBD2. CDR3 length: 18 amino acids. CDR1 is MNHEY and CDR2 is SMNVEV in the germline V gene (reference sequence). Losses at the gene ends were 4 bases for V and 4 bases for J; bases not matched to a gene: 9. This chain's CDR3 is CASSSSGTSGGWADTQYF. CDR3 DNA sequence: TGTGCCAGCAGTTCATCTGGGACTAGCGGGGGGTGGGCAGATACGCAGTATTTT.

V is TRBV19 and J is TRBJ1-2, with 9 bases identical to TRBD1. The CDR3 runs to 14 residues. Germline CDR1 is LNHDA and CDR2 is SQIVND (reference sequence). Trimming at V came to 7 bases and at J to 7 bases, leaving 10 bases not matched to a gene. The CDR3 DNA sequence: TGTGCCAGTATCGGGACAGGGAGTTCATCTGGCTACACCTTC. It codes for CASIGTGSSSGYTF. Full variable domain (remainder filled in from reference TRBV19 and TRBJ1-2): DGGITQSPKYLFRKEGQNVTLSCEQNLNHDAMYWYRQDPGQGLRLIYYSQIVNDFQKGDIAEGYSVSREKKESFPLTVTSAQKNPTAFYLCASIGTGSSSGYTFGSGTRLTVV.

This chain links TRBV29-1 with TRBJ2-1; 7 bases are a match to TRBD1. Trimming cost V 2 bases and J 6 bases; bases outside gene matches: 7. CDR1 is SQVTM and CDR2 is ANQGSEA in the germline V gene. This CDR3 spans 14 amino acids. DNA for the CDR3: TGCAGCGTTGAACGACAGGGCAGTTTCAATGAGCAGTTCTTC. Protein sequence: CSVERQGSFNEQFF.

This clone has more than one count but fewer than ten. The V and J genes are TRBV2 and TRBJ1-1; no reliable D call. Germline CDR1 SNHLY, CDR2 FYNNEI. The CDR3 sequence is 15 residues long. Trimming pared 7 bases from V and 1 base from J, leaving 16 bases between. CDR3: CASIPEASSNTEAFF. The CDR3 DNA follows: TGTGCCAGCATTCCGGAGGCCAGCTCGAACACTGAAGCTTTCTTT.

This clone has just a few counts. The gene calls are TRBV19 and TRBJ1-2; D is perhaps TRBD1 (5 bases). Between the trimmed V and J ends, which lost 6 bases and 6 bases, there was a span of 11 bases. CDR3 length: 12 residues. From germline, CDR1 is LNHDA and CDR2 SQIVND (reference sequence). This CDR3 is CASRGGTHGYTF. The CDR3 DNA sequence: TGTGCCAGTAGGGGGGGGACCCATGGCTACACCTTC.

The CDR3 region is CAWSNRKGTEAFF. The CDR3 region has the DNA TGTGCCTGGAGTAACAGGAAAGGCACTGAAGCTTTCTTT. The rearrangement uses TRBV30 and TRBJ1-1, with D tentatively TRBD1 (5 bases). CDR1 and CDR2 (germline): GTSNPN, SVGIG (reference sequence). V lost 2 bases and J 4 bases, leaving 11 bases between the germline ends. The CDR3 loop spans 13 amino acids. The full variable domain, completed using reference TRBV30 and TRBJ1-1, is SQTIHQWPATLVQPVGSPLSLECTVEGTSNPNLYWYRQAAGRGLQLLFYSVGIGQISSEVPQNLSASRPQDRQFILSSKKLLLSDSGFYLCAWSNRKGTEAFFGQGTRLTVV.